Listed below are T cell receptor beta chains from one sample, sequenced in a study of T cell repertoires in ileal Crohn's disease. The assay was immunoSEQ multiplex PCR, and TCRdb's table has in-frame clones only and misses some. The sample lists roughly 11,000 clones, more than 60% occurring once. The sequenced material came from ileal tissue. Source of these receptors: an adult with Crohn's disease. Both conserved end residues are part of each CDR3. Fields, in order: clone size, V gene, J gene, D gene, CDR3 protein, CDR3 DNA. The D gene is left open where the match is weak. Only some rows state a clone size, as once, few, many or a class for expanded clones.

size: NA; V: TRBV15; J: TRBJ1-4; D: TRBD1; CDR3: CATSRARGPTNEKLFF; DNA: TGTGCCACCAGCAGAGCCAGGGGGCCAACTAATGAAAAACTGTTTTTT
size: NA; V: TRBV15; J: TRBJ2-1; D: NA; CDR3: CATSRDGQSYNEQFF; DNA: TGTGCCACCAGCAGAGATGGGCAGTCCTACAATGAGCAGTTCTTC
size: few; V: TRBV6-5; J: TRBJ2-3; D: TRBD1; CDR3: CANTDRIGTDTQYF; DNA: TGTGCCAACACGGACAGGATAGGCACAGATACGCAGTATTTT
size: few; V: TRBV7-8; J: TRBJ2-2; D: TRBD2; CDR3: CASSFPTSGGATGELFF; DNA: TGTGCCAGCAGCTTCCCGACTAGCGGGGGGGCCACCGGGGAGCTGTTTTTT
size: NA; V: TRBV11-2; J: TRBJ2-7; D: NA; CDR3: CASLGATYEQYF; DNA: TGTGCCAGCCTGGGGGCAACCTACGAGCAGTACTTC
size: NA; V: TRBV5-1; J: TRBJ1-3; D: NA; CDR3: CASSMDGNSGNTIYF; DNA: TGCGCCAGCAGCATGGACGGTAACTCTGGAAACACCATATATTTT
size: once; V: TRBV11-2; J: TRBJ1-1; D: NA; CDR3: CASSLTGVITEAFF; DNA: TGTGCCAGCAGCTTAACCGGGGTGATCACTGAAGCTTTCTTT
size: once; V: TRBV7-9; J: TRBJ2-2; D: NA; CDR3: CASSRSGRATGELFF; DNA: TGTGCCAGCAGTCGTTCTGGCAGGGCCACCGGGGAGCTGTTTTTT
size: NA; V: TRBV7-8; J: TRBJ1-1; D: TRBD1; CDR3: CASSLATGGSAFF; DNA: TGTGCCAGCAGCTTAGCCACAGGGGGTTCAGCTTTCTTT
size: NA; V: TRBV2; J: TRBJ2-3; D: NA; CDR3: CASGHTTRSGTDTQYF; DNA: TGTGCCAGCGGGCACACAACTAGGTCGGGCACAGATACGCAGTATTTT
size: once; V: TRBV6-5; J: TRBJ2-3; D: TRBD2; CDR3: CASSRLAVTDTQYF; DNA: TGTGCCAGCAGTCGACTAGCGGTAACAGATACGCAGTATTTT
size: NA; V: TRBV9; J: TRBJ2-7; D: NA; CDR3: CASSLQGGEQYF; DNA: TGTGCCAGCAGTCTTCAGGGGGGCGAGCAGTACTTC
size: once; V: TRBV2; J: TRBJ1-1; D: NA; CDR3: CASSENGGTEAFF; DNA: TGTGCCAGCAGTGAAAACGGGGGCACTGAAGCTTTCTTT
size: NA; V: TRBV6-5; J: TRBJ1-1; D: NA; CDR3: CASRRDTEAFF; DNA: TGTGCCAGCAGGCGGGATACTGAAGCTTTCTTT
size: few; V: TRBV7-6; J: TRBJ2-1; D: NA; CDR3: CASSSTGRNEQFF; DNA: TGTGCCAGCAGCTCTACAGGGAGAAATGAGCAGTTCTTC
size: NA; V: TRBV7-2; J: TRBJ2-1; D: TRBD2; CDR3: CASSLDGTRLDEQFF; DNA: TGTGCCAGCAGCTTAGACGGGACTAGGTTGGATGAGCAGTTCTTC
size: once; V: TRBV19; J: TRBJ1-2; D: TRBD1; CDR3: CASSIVKTGNYGYTF; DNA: TGTGCCAGTAGTATAGTTAAGACAGGGAACTATGGCTACACCTTC
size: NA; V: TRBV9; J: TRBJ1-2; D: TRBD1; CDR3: CASSGLRDRFLNYGYTF; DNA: TGTGCCAGCAGCGGTCTACGGGACAGGTTTCTTAACTATGGCTACACCTTC
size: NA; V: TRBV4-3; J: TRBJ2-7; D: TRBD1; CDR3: CASSQDRGLEQYF; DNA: TGCGCCAGCAGCCAAGATAGGGGGCTCGAGCAGTACTTC
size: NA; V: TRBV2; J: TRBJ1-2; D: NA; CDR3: CASSDSDTPERNYGYTF; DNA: TGTGCCAGCAGTGATTCAGATACCCCAGAACGTAACTATGGCTACACCTTC
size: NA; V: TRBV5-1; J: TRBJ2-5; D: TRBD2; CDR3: CASSLERGGRQETQYF; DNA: TGCGCCAGCAGCTTGGAGCGGGGGGGTCGACAAGAGACCCAGTACTTC
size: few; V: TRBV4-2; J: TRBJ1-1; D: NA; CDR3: CASSFKEGLTEAFF; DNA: TGTGCCAGCAGTTTCAAAGAGGGATTGACTGAAGCTTTCTTT
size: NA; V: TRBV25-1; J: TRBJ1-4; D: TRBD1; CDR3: CASGTGGVEKLFF; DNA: TGTGCCAGTGGGACAGGGGGCGTAGAAAAACTGTTTTTT
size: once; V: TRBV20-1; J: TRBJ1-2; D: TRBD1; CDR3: CSADRGFLAF; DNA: TGCAGTGCTGACAGGGGTTTTTTGGCCTTC
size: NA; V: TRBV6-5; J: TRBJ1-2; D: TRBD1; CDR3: CASSTPGTEIYGYTF; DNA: TGTGCCAGCAGCACCCCCGGGACAGAAATCTATGGCTACACCTTC
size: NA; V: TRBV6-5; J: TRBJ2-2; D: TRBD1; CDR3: CASRRTGLTGELFF; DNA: TGTGCCAGCAGACGGACAGGGCTCACCGGGGAGCTGTTTTTT
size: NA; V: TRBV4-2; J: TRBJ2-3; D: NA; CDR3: CASSQGTIGADTQYF; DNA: TGTGCCAGCAGCCAGGGGACAATCGGCGCAGATACGCAGTATTTT
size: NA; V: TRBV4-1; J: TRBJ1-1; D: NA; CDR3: CASSPPTDSNTEAFF; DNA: TGCGCCAGCAGCCCACCTACAGATTCGAACACTGAAGCTTTCTTT
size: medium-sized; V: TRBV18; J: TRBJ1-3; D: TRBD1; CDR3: CASSRQGFGNTIYF; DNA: TGTGCCAGCTCACGACAGGGCTTTGGAAACACCATATATTTT
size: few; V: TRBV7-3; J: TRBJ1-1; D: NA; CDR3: CASSLLAGAEAFF; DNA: TGTGCCAGCAGCTTACTGGCTGGAGCTGAAGCTTTCTTT
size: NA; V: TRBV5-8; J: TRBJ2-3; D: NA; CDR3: CASSLGLRSTDTQYF; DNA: TGTGCCAGCAGCTTGGGACTAAGAAGCACAGATACGCAGTATTTT
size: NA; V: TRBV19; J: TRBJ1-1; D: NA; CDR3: CASSPRKNTEAFF; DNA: TGTGCCAGTAGTCCCAGGAAGAACACTGAAGCTTTCTTT
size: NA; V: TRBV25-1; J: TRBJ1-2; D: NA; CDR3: CASRGPWTSPNYGYTF; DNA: TGTGCCAGCAGAGGTCCGTGGACATCTCCTAACTATGGCTACACCTTC
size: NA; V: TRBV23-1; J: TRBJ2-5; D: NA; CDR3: CASSQSSSHSGGTQYF; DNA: TGCGCCAGCAGTCAATCTTCATCCCACTCTGGAGGGACCCAGTACTTC
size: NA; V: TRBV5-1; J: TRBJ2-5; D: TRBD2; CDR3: CASSPQAGGEETQYF; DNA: TGCGCCAGCAGCCCTCAAGCGGGGGGCGAGGAGACCCAGTACTTC
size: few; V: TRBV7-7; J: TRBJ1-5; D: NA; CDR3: CASSRGAGQPQHF; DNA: TGTGCTAGCAGCCGGGGGGCCGGGCAGCCCCAGCATTTT
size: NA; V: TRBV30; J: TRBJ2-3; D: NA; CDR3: CAWSVLTGGLMIRDTQYF; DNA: TGTGCCTGGAGTGTCTTAACGGGGGGCCTAATGATTCGAGATACGCAGTATTTT
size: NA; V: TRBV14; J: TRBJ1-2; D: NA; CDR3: CASSQDIVGASGYTF; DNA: TGTGCCAGCAGCCAAGATATCGTAGGGGCTAGTGGCTACACCTTC
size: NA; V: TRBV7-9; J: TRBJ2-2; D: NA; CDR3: CASSPYANTGELFF; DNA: TGTGCCAGCAGCCCCTACGCGAACACCGGGGAGCTGTTTTTT
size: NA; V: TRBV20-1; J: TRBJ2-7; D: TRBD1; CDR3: CSAQTGYEQYF; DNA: TGCAGTGCCCAGACAGGGTACGAGCAGTACTTC
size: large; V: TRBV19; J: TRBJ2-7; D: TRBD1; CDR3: CASRDPNRQGLTYEQYF; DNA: TGTGCCAGTAGGGACCCGAACCGACAGGGGCTTACCTACGAGCAGTACTTC
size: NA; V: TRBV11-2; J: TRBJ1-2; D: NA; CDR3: CASSQSWRVGYTF; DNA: TGTGCCAGCAGCCAAAGTTGGAGGGTAGGCTACACCTTC
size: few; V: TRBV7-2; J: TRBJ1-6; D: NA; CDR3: CASSLQGSVYSPLHF; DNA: TGTGCCAGCAGCCTACAGGGTTCAGTTTATTCACCCCTCCACTTT
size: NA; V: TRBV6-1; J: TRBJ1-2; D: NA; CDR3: CASSEAIGQKSYGYTF; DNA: TGTGCCAGCAGTGAAGCGATTGGACAGAAGTCCTATGGCTACACCTTC
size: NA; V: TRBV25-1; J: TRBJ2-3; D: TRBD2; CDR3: CASSDGGTDTQYF; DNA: TGTGCCAGCAGTGACGGGGGGACAGATACGCAGTATTTT
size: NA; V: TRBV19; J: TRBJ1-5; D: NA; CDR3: CASSILHRGQPQHF; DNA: TGTGCCAGTAGTATCCTTCATAGGGGGCAGCCCCAGCATTTT
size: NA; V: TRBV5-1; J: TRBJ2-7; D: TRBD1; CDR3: CASSTDPGTEIYEQYF; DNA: TGCGCCAGCAGCACCGACCCCGGGACAGAAATCTACGAGCAGTACTTC
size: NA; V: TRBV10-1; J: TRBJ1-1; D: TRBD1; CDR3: CASSGGTVNTEAFF; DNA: TGCGCCAGCAGTGGGGGGACAGTGAACACTGAAGCTTTCTTT
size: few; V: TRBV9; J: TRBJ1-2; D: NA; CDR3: CASSALGANYGYTF; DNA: TGTGCCAGCAGTGCGCTGGGAGCTAACTATGGCTACACCTTC